The 13 T cell receptor beta chains below come from one sample, sequenced in a study of T cells after somatic rescue of genetic block. Clones were read by immunoSEQ multiplex PCR, and TCRdb kept only the in-frame ones, dropping some. Found here are 68,000 or so clones, 85% to 95% of them singletons; the top ten hold 2.5% to 3.5%. The sample consisted of peripheral blood mononuclear cells (PBMCs). These receptors were collected from a middle-aged man.

The chain uses TRBV7-9 and TRBJ2-3; D is possibly TRBD1 or TRBD2 (6 bases each). The CDR3 contains 14 residues. The V end was cut by 3 bases, the J end by 14 bases, with 21 bases between. Germline lookup yields CDR1 SEHNR and CDR2 FQNEAQ (reference sequence). As DNA, the CDR3 is TGTGCCAGCAGCTTTGATAGCGGAGGGGGGAAGAGGTATTTT. Translation: CASSFDSGGGKRYF.

The chain recombines TRBV28 with TRBJ1-5; 11 nucleotides match TRBD1. The J segment lost 6 bases and the V segment lost 7 bases, leaving 8 bases of the junction unmatched. Germline V gene sequence: CDR1 MDHEN, CDR2 SYDVKM. This CDR3 comprises 15 residues. The CDR3 region has the DNA TGTGCCAGCACCACCAGAGGGACAGGGGGTCAGCCCCAGCATTTT. Amino acids: CASTTRGTGGQPQHF.

This clone is a singleton in its sample. The rearrangement uses TRBV5-1 and TRBJ2-7; TRBD1 aligns across 9 bases. The CDR3 runs to 14 residues. The ends lost 4 bases at V and 2 bases at J; junction bases unmatched: 4. CDR1 and CDR2 from the germline V gene are SGHRS and YFSETQ. CDR3: CASSAGTGPYEQYF. Written as DNA, the CDR3 is TGCGCCAGCAGCGCCGGGACAGGGCCCTACGAGCAGTACTTC.

This clone was seen more than once but under ten times. The identical CDR3 is also encoded by other nucleotide sequences in the sample. The J gene is TRBJ1-2, the V gene TRBV6-1; D might be TRBD1 (5 bases). Trimming left V 2 bases short and J 3 bases short, with 7 bases between. Germline V gene lookup returns CDR1 MNHNS and CDR2 SASEGT. The CDR3 is 13 amino acids. The CDR3 loop is CASSEQGHYGYTF. CDR3 nucleotides: TGTGCCAGCAGTGAACAGGGCCACTATGGCTACACCTTC.

This sequence joins TRBV6-4 and TRBJ1-1; 7 positions agree with TRBD1. This CDR3 region has 14 residues. Germline trimming cut 0 bases from V and 7 bases from J; bases unmatched to any gene: 5. Germline V gene sequence: CDR1 MRHNA, CDR2 SNTAGT. CDR3 sequence: CASSDSDRVGEAFF. CDR3 sequence (DNA): TGTGCCAGCAGTGACTCAGACAGGGTGGGTGAAGCTTTCTTT.

This chain joins TRBV5-1 and TRBJ1-6; D possibly corresponds to TRBD1 (5 bases). Per germline, CDR1 SGHRS and CDR2 YFSETQ. Trimming took off 4 bases at V and 6 bases at J, with 14 bases between the two ends. The CDR3 consists of 15 residues. CDR3: CASSDRGRVNSPLHF. CDR3 coding DNA: TGCGCCAGCAGCGACCGGGGACGGGTTAATTCACCCCTCCACTTT. Filled out from reference TRBV5-1 and TRBJ1-6, the complete variable domain reads KAGVTQTPRYLIKTRGQQVTLSCSPISGHRSVSWYQQTPGQGLQFLFEYFSETQRNKGNFPGRFSGRQFSNSRSEMNVSTLELGDSALYLCASSDRGRVNSPLHFGNGTRLTVT.

This chain uses TRBV29-1 with TRBJ2-5, with D unclear. This CDR3 has 16 residues. V was trimmed by 3 bases and J by 3 bases, leaving 20 bases between them. Germline CDR1 reads SQVTM; CDR2 reads ANQGSEA. CDR3 sequence reads: CSVDGVGLGKKETQYF. CDR3 in DNA: TGCAGCGTTGATGGGGTAGGGCTAGGAAAGAAAGAGACCCAGTACTTC. Full variable domain (outside the CDR3, taken from reference TRBV29-1 and TRBJ2-5): SAVISQKPSRDICQRGTSLTIQCQVDSQVTMMFWYRQQPGQSLTLIATANQGSEATYESGFVIDKFPISRPNLTFSTLTVSNMSPEDSSIYLCSVDGVGLGKKETQYFGPGTRLLVL.

The chain employs TRBV29-1 and TRBJ2-2, with 8 bases fitting TRBD2. CDR1 is SQVTM, CDR2 ANQGSEA, per germline. The CDR3 is made up of 14 amino acids. V was pared by 4 bases and J by 2 bases, with 3 bases of the junction left unmatched. The CDR3 DNA reads TGCAGCGTTGCACTAGCGGTTAACACCGGGGAGCTGTTTTTT. Amino acids: CSVALAVNTGELFF.

This chain joins TRBV7-9 and TRBJ2-3; unclear D gene. The V end was cut by 3 bases, the J end by 4 bases, with 5 bases between. Germline CDR1 is SEHNR and CDR2 is FQNEAQ (reference sequence). The CDR3 runs to 12 residues. This chain's CDR3 is CASSFGADTQYF. CDR3 bases: TGTGCCAGCAGCTTCGGAGCAGATACGCAGTATTTT.

The rearrangement links TRBV5-1 to TRBJ1-4; D unresolved. The CDR3 extends over 14 amino acids. Germline V CDR1 and CDR2: SGHRS, YFSETQ. V lost 0 bases, J lost 4 bases, and 7 bases lay in between. The CDR3 nucleotides read TGCGCCAGCAGCTTGGGATACCTTAATGAAAAACTGTTTTTT. This translates into CASSLGYLNEKLFF.

As regards this clone: The same CDR3 is also encoded by other DNA sequences in this sample. The chain is built from TRBV6-5 and TRBJ1-5; D not certain. Germline V CDR1 and CDR2: MNHEY, SVGAGI. The CDR3 loop spans 13 amino acids. V was shortened by 0 bases and J by 7 bases, with 7 bases between the two germline ends. Here the CDR3 reads CASSYSRGQPQHF. CDR3 nucleotide sequence: TGTGCCAGCAGTTACTCGAGAGGACAGCCCCAGCATTTT.

The V call is TRBV11-3, the J call TRBJ2-3; 9 bases match TRBD2. Germline CDR1 SGHNT, CDR2 YENEEA. V was pared by 5 bases and J by 1 base, with 7 bases of the junction left unmatched. CDR3 length equals 16 residues. The CDR3 loop reads CASSKDVAGGTDTQYF. In DNA form, the CDR3 reads TGTGCCAGCAGCAAAGACGTAGCGGGGGGCACAGATACGCAGTATTTT.

The chain uses TRBV5-1 and TRBJ2-5, with 7 bases lining up with TRBD1. Per germline, CDR1 SGHRS and CDR2 YFSETQ. CDR3 length: 16 residues. The trim removed 3 bases at V and 1 base at J, leaving 9 bases unmatched. The CDR3 here is CASSSGQVSFQETQYF. CDR3 in DNA: TGCGCCAGCAGCTCCGGACAGGTCTCTTTCCAAGAGACCCAGTACTTC.